This T cell receptor (beta chain) was observed in a study of T cells in Graves' hyperthyroidism and ophthalmopathy. Study-wide background: Peripheral blood was acquired at first diagnosis, ahead of any therapy whatsoever.

In germline, CDR1 is SQVTM, CDR2 ANQGSEA. There are 13 residues in the CDR3. V shed 3 bases and J shed 6 bases, with 14 bases lying between them. A remark on this clonotype: Its antigen is currently unknown.

TCR beta CDR3 region amplification was performed from RNA transcripts. TCR CDR3 underwent first-round RT-PCR with the HTBI primer set. TCRdb ran MiXCR on the multiplex PCR reads and lists one entry per CDR3 protein. Here the sample spans more than 500,000 distinct CDR3 sequences, 15% to 20% being singletons. Study-wide points: Ophthalmopathy, as predicted by the model, came a median roughly 6.8 months after the prediction.

Diagnosis relied on clinical symptoms, serum thyroxine and TRAb, thyroid ultrasound and orbital computed tomography. PBMCs stemmed from more than 7.5 ml fresh peripheral blood. The TCR originated in a woman between 25 and 40 years old with Graves' ophthalmopathy. Specimen: blood. The chain links TRBV29-1 to TRBJ1-1; D uncertain. CDR3 protein: CSVDPRVAAEAFF. DNA of the CDR3: TGCAGCGTTGACCCCCGAGTGGCCGCTGAAGCTTTCTTT.